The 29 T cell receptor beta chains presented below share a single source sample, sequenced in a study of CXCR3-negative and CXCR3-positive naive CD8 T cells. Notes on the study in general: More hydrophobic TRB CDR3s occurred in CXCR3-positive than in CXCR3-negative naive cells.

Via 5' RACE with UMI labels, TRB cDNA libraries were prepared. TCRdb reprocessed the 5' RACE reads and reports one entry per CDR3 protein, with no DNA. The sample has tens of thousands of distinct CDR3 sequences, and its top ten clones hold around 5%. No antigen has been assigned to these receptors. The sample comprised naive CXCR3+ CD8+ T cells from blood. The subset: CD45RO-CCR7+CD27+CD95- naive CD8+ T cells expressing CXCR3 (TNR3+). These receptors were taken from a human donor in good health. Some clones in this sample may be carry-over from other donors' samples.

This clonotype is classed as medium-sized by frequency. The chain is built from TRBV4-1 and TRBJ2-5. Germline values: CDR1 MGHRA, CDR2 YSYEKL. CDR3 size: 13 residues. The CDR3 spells CASSHPSGETQYF.

CDR3 sequence: CASSISARTSEAFF. V is TRBV19 and J is TRBJ1-1. Per germline, CDR1 LNHDA and CDR2 SQIVND (reference sequence). The CDR3 sequence is 14 residues long.

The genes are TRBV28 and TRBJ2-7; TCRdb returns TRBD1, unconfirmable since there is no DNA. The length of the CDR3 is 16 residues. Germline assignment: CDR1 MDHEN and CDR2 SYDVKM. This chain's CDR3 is CSSSSLMTASSYEQYF.

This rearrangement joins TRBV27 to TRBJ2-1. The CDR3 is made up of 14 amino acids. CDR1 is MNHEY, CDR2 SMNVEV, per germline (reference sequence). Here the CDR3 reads CASLPFGWGNEQFF.

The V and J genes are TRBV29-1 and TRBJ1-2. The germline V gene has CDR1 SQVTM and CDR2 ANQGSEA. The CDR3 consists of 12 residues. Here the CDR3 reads CSVEERTFGYTF.

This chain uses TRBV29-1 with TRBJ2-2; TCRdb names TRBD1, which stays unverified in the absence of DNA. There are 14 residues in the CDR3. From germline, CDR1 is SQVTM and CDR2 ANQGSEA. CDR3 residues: CSVSRGAETGELFF.

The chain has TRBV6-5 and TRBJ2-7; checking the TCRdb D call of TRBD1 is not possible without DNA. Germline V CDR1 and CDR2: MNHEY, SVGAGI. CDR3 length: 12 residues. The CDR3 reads CASRDSSYEQYF.

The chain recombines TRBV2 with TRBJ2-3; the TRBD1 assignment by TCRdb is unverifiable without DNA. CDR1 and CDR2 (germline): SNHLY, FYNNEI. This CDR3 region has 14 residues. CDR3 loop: CASGGTGGEDTQYF.

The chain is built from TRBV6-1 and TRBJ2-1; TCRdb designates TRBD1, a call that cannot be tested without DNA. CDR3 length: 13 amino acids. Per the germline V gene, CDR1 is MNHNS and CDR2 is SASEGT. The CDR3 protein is CASSEGDYNEQFF.

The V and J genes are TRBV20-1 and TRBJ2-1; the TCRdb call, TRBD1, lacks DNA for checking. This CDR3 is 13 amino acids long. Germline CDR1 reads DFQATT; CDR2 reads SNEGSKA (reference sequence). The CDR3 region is CSAKVQGDNEQFF.

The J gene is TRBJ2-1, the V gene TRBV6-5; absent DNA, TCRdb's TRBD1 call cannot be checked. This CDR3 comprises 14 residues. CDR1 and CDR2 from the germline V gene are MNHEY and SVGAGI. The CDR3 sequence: CASSITRTGNEQFF.

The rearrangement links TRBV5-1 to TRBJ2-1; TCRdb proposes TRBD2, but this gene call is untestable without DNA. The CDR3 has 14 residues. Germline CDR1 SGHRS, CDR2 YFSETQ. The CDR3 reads CASRGGGPYNEQFF. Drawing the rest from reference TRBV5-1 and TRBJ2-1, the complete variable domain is KAGVTQTPRYLIKTRGQQVTLSCSPISGHRSVSWYQQTPGQGLQFLFEYFSETQRNKGNFPGRFSGRQFSNSRSEMNVSTLELGDSALYLCASRGGGPYNEQFFGPGTRLTVL.

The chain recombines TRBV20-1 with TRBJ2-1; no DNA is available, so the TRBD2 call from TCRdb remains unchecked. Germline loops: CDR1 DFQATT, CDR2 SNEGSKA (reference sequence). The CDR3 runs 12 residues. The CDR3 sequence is CSASVLNNEQFF.

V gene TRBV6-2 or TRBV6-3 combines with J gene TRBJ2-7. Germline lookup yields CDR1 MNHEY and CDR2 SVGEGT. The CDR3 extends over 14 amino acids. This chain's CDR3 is CASSYYGGTYEQYF.

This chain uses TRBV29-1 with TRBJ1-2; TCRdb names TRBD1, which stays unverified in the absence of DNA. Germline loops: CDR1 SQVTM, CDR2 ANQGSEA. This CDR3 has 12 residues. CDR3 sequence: CSVAGTEYGYTF. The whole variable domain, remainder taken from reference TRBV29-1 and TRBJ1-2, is SAVISQKPSRDICQRGTSLTIQCQVDSQVTMMFWYRQQPGQSLTLIATANQGSEATYESGFVIDKFPISRPNLTFSTLTVSNMSPEDSSIYLCSVAGTEYGYTFGSGTRLTVV.

CDR3 sequence reads: CATSRETDEDQYF. The V gene is TRBV15, the J gene TRBJ2-4. The germline V gene has CDR1 LNHNV and CDR2 YYDKDF (reference sequence). This CDR3 is 13 amino acids long.

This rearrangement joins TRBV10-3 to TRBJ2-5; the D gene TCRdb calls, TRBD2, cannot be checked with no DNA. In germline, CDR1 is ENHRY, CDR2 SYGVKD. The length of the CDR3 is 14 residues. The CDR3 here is CAISDPWELETQYF.

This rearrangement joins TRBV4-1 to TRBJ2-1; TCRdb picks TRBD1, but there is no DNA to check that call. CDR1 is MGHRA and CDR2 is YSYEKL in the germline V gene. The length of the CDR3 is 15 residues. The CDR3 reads CASSQEARGGNLRSF.

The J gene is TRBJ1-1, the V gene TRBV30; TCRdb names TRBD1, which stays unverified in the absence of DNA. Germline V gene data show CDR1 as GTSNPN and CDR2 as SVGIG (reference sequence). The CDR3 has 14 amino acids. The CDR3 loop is CAWSVLKGGTEAFF. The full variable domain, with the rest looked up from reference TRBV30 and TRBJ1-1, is SQTIHQWPATLVQPVGSPLSLECTVEGTSNPNLYWYRQAAGRGLQLLFYSVGIGQISSEVPQNLSASRPQDRQFILSSKKLLLSDSGFYLCAWSVLKGGTEAFFGQGTRLTVV.

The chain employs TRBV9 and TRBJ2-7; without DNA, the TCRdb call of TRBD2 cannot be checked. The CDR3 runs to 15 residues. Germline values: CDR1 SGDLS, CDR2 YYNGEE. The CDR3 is CASSVTSGSFYEQYF.

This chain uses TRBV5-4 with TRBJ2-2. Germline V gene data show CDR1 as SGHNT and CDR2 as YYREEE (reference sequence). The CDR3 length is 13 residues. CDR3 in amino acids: CASSPHHTGELFF.

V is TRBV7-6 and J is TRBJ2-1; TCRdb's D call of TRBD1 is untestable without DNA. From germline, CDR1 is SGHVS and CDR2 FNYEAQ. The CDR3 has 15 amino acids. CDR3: CASSLRGGENNEQFF.

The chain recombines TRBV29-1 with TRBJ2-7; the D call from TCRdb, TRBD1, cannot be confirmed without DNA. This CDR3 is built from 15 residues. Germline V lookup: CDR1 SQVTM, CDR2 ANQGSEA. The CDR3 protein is CSVRPSPGTGGEQYF.

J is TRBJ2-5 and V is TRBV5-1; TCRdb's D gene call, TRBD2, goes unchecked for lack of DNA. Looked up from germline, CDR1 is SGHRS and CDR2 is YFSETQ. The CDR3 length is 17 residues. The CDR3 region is CASSLELAGIGEETQYF.

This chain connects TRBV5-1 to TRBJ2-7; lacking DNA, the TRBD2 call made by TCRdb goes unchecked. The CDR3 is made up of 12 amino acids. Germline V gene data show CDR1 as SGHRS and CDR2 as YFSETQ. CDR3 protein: CASSFEGYEQYF.

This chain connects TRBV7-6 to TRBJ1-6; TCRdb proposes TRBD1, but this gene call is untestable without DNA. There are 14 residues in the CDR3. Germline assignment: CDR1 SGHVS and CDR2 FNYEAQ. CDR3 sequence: CASSPDRAFSPLHF.

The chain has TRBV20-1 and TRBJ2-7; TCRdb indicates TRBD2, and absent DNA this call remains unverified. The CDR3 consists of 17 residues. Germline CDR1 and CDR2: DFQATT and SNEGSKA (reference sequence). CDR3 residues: CSATRGLAGAISYEQYF.

The CDR3 loop is CASSPLGEQYF. The chain has TRBV2 and TRBJ2-7; TCRdb's D gene call, TRBD2, goes unchecked for lack of DNA. Germline CDR1 and CDR2: SNHLY and FYNNEI. The CDR3 length is 11 residues.

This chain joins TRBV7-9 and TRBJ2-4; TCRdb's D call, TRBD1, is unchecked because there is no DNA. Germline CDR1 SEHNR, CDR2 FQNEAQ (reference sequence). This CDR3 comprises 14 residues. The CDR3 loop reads CASSLAQGSAIQYF.